A single sample gave rise to the 3 T cell receptor beta chains below, sequenced in a study of cytomegalovirus exposure and HLA in healthy donors. PCR amplification relied on 60 Vbeta primers (plus 13 Jbeta primers). Sequenced by immunoSEQ multiplex PCR; TCRdb stores in-frame clones only, minus some. There are approximately 110,000 clones in the sample; around two thirds occur only once, and 3.5% to 4% lies in the top ten. The sequencing input was PBMCs. These TCRs come from a man aged 30 to 45 in good health and CMV-seropositive.

This clone was counted only a few times. CDR3 sequence: CASSVLQGLESYEQYF. CDR3 coding DNA: TGTGCCAGCAGCGTCCTTCAGGGACTAGAGTCCTACGAGCAGTACTTC. The rearrangement joins TRBV27 to TRBJ2-7, with TRBD2 identical over 8 bases. CDR3 size: 16 residues. Per germline, CDR1 MNHEY and CDR2 SMNVEV (reference sequence). J lost 1 base, V lost 6 bases, and 11 bases had no gene match.

The rearrangement uses TRBV11-2 and TRBJ1-2; D unresolved. The CDR3 has 13 amino acids. The V gene's germline CDR1 is SGHAT and CDR2 FQNNGV. V was clipped by 5 bases and J by 2 bases, with 9 bases between them. CDR3 DNA: TGTGCCAGCAGCCCCCCGTTCAACTATGGCTACACCTTC. Protein product: CASSPPFNYGYTF.

The chain joins TRBV7-2 to TRBJ2-3; TRBD1 aligns across 8 bases. Trimming took 4 bases from V and 4 from J; bases not matched to a gene: 4. Germline V gives CDR1 SGHTA, CDR2 FQGNSA. This CDR3 contains 14 residues. The CDR3 reads CASSYDRGPDTQYF. The CDR3 coding sequence is TGTGCCAGCAGCTACGACAGGGGCCCAGATACGCAGTATTTT.